This TCR beta chain was sequenced for a study of blood T cell repertoires in COVID-19. Study overall: Acute and convalescent COVID-19 samples came from the United States, Italy and Spain. Sources were T cells, B-cell-depleted T cells, or PBMCs; the material itself was cDNA or gDNA.

Per germline, CDR1 LNHNV and CDR2 YYDKDF (reference sequence). The CDR3 spans 15 residues. V shed 1 base, J shed 9 bases, and the junction held 5 bases outside the gene matches. The assay was immunoSEQ multiplex PCR, and TCRdb's table has in-frame clones only and misses some. The sample has roughly 130,000 clones; over 75% are singletons. The TCR comes from a woman aged 60-75 years with acute or convalescent COVID-19. The V and J genes are TRBV15 and TRBJ1-6; 8 bases agree with TRBD1. Input material: peripheral blood. The CDR3 protein is CATSRGGQGPSPLHF. The CDR3 DNA reads TGTGCCACCAGCAGAGGAGGACAGGGTCCTTCACCCCTCCACTTT.